One T cell receptor beta chain is described in this entry. This record comes from a study of monozygotic twins with inflammatory bowel disease. This CDR3 spans 13 amino acids. Germline assignment: CDR1 SGHDT and CDR2 YYEEEE. No DNA is given; TCRdb re-called the 5' RACE reads and lists each CDR3 protein once. The listing contains about 210,000 distinct CDR3 sequences. The sample taken for sequencing was blood. The receptor was isolated from a human donor with ulcerative colitis or Crohn's disease, or a healthy co-twin of an affected twin (not recorded which). J is TRBJ2-5 and V is TRBV5-6. The CDR3 sequence: CASSVYERETQYF.